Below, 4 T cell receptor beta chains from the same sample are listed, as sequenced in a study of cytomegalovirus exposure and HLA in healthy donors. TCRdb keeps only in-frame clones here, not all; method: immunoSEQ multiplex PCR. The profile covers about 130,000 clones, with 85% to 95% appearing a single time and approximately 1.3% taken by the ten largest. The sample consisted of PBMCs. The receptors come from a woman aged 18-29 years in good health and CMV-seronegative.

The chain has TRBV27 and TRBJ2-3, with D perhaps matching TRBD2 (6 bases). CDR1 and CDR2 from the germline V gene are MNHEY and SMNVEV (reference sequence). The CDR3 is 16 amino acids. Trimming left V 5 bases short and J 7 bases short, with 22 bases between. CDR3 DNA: TGTGCCAGCAGTCTGGGTGGGGGACTGTACATCCATACGCAGTATTTT. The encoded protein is CASSLGGGLYIHTQYF.

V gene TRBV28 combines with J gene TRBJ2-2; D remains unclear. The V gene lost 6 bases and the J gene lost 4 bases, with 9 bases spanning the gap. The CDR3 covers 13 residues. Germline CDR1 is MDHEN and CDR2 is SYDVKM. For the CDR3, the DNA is TGTGCCAGCAGAGCTGAGGTCACCGGGGAGCTGTTTTTT. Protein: CASRAEVTGELFF.

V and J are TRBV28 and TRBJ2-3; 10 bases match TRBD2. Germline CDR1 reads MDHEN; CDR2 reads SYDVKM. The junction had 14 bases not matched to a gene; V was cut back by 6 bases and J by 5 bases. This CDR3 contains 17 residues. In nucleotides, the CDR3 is TGTGCCAGCAGACTCCCGGGACTAGCGACCAGGGGAGATACGCAGTATTTT. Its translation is CASRLPGLATRGDTQYF.

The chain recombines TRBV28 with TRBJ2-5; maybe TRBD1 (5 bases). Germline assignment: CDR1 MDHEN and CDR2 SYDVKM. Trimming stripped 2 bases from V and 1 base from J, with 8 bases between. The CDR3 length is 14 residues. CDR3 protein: CASSLPTAQETQYF. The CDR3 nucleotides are TGTGCCAGCAGTTTACCGACAGCCCAAGAGACCCAGTACTTC.